Sequencing of this T cell receptor beta chain was carried out in a study of T cell responses to AZD1222 COVID-19 vaccine. Overall study results and limits: Repertoires were sampled only after the peak T cell response.

The ends lost 4 bases at V and 3 bases at J; junction bases unmatched: 16. CDR1 and CDR2 from the germline V gene are MNHEY and SVGEGT. This CDR3 is built from 18 residues. Some clones are missing from TCRdb's copy, which holds only in-frame ones; the method was immunoSEQ multiplex PCR. This sample has around 160,000 clones, with around 86% found just once. This clone was picked up a small number of times. The antigen remains unidentified. This rearrangement joins TRBV6-2 or TRBV6-3 to TRBJ2-3, with 7 positions matching TRBD2. Source: peripheral blood, taken on day 0 of MenACWY control vaccination. The origin of this receptor is an adult in good health. This CDR3 reads CASSSGQRGVLQTDTQYF. CDR3 sequence (DNA): TGTGCCAGCAGTTCTGGGCAGCGGGGTGTATTGCAGACAGATACGCAGTATTTT.